Each of the 27 T cell receptor beta chains below was sequenced from the same sample in a study of T cell repertoires in cytomegalovirus infection. TCRdb analysed the reads with MiXCR anew, one entry per CDR3 protein. This table holds 370,000 or so distinct CDR3 sequences, about 35% found once. Antigens of these TCRs are unknown. This specimen was cultured PBMCs, taken from culture after CMV antigen stimulation. These receptors originate from a human donor in good health (CMV status not recorded). Some clones in this sample may be carry-over from other donors' samples.

The V and J genes are TRBV25-1 and TRBJ2-2; the D gene is possibly TRBD1 (5 bases). Germline assignment: CDR1 MGHDK and CDR2 SYGVNS. The V gene lost 3 bases and the J gene lost 0 bases, with 8 bases spanning the gap. The CDR3 contains 15 residues. The CDR3 region is CASSDETANTGELFF. CDR3 nucleotides: TGTGCCAGCAGTGATGAGACAGCGAACACCGGGGAGCTGTTTTTT.

This clonotype was counted only a few times. V is TRBV6-2 or TRBV6-3 and J is TRBJ2-2; D is unresolved. V was trimmed by 5 bases and J by 1 base, leaving 11 bases between them. This CDR3 has 15 amino acids. Looked up from germline, CDR1 is MNHEY and CDR2 is SVGEGT. CDR3 in amino acids: CASSHLSKNTGELFF. The CDR3 DNA sequence: TGTGCCAGCAGTCACCTTTCCAAGAACACCGGGGAGCTGTTTTTT.

There are a few counts of this clonotype. This chain uses TRBV6-5 with TRBJ2-5; D not certain. Germline CDR1 reads MNHEY; CDR2 reads SVGAGI. V lost 2 bases and J 5 bases, leaving 9 bases between the germline ends. CDR3 length: 13 residues. The CDR3 DNA reads as TGTGCCAGCAGTTACACAAGCTCTGAGACCCAGTACTTC. As protein: CASSYTSSETQYF.

This clonotype has more than one count but fewer than ten. The chain uses TRBV12-3 or TRBV12-4 and TRBJ2-1; tentatively, D is TRBD2 (6 bases). Between the trimmed V and J ends, which lost 7 bases and 3 bases, there was a span of 16 bases. The CDR3 loop spans 15 amino acids. For the CDR3, the DNA is TGTGCCAGCACCATAGGGCTAGCGCGCTACAATGAGCAGTTCTTC. It codes for CASTIGLARYNEQFF.

This clonotype was observed a few times. This sequence joins TRBV4-1 and TRBJ2-5, with TRBD2 as a possible D gene (6 bases). The length of the CDR3 is 16 residues. Between the trimmed V and J ends, which lost 6 bases and 1 base, there was a span of 18 bases. Germline V CDR1 and CDR2: MGHRA, YSYEKL. DNA for the CDR3: TGCGCCAGCAGGGAGGGGCTCCAGGGTCGCCAAGAGACCCAGTACTTC. Translating it yields CASREGLQGRQETQYF.

This clonotype showed up just a few times. The chain joins TRBV6-1 to TRBJ1-6; 7 bases line up with TRBD1. Germline V lookup: CDR1 MNHNS, CDR2 SASEGT. Trimming cost V 6 bases and J 2 bases; bases outside gene matches: 16. This CDR3 region has 19 residues. In nucleotides, the CDR3 is TGTGCCAGCAGCGCTCCCTTACAGGGGCCGGGGGCCTATAATTCACCCCTCCACTTT. Amino acid sequence: CASSAPLQGPGAYNSPLHF.

This clonotype has more than one count but fewer than ten. The V gene is TRBV5-4, the J gene TRBJ2-1; D might be TRBD2 (5 bases). There are 15 residues in the CDR3. V dropped 0 bases and J dropped 6 bases, with 13 bases sitting between them. Germline V lookup: CDR1 SGHNT, CDR2 YYREEE (reference sequence). The CDR3 reads CASSLGGELPNEQFF. CDR3 DNA: TGTGCCAGCAGCTTGGGGGGAGAGCTGCCCAATGAGCAGTTCTTC.

This clonotype has just a few counts. The V gene is TRBV7-2, the J gene TRBJ1-3; D ambiguous. Trimming removed 5 bases at V and 1 base at J, with 9 bases between. The CDR3 is made up of 14 amino acids. Germline V gene data show CDR1 as SGHTA and CDR2 as FQGNSA. The CDR3 here is CASSTAVSGNTIYF. CDR3 in DNA: TGTGCCAGCAGCACAGCAGTATCTGGAAACACCATATATTTT.

The V gene is TRBV7-3, the J gene TRBJ1-2, with 10 bases lining up with TRBD1. The length of the CDR3 is 12 residues. The V and J ends lost 6 bases and 10 bases, in that order; junction bases with no gene match: 5. Germline CDR1 reads SGHTA; CDR2 reads FQGTGA. CDR3 residues: CASSGDRGDYTF. The DNA of the CDR3 is TGTGCCAGCAGTGGGGACAGGGGCGACTACACCTTC.

The CDR3 protein is CSAKAPASTYNEQFF. As DNA, the CDR3 is TGCAGTGCTAAGGCGCCCGCGTCTACCTACAATGAGCAGTTCTTC. The chain combines TRBV20-1 with TRBJ2-1; D is unclear. V gave up 4 bases and J gave up 2 bases, with 15 bases separating them. CDR1 is DFQATT and CDR2 is SNEGSKA in the germline V gene (reference sequence). CDR3 length equals 15 residues.

This chain links TRBV7-9 with TRBJ2-3, with 8 bases that match TRBD2. The CDR3 runs to 16 residues. The V gene's germline CDR1 is SEHNR and CDR2 FQNEAQ (reference sequence). V shed 3 bases and J 2 bases; nucleotides not matched to a gene: 7. CDR3 nucleotides: TGTGCCAGCAGCTTTGACCTAGCGGGCTTCACAGATACGCAGTATTTT. Residues: CASSFDLAGFTDTQYF.

This chain joins TRBV6-6 and TRBJ1-1, with D perhaps TRBD1 (6 bases). The CDR3 has 14 amino acids. Germline CDR1 is MNHNY and CDR2 is SVGAGI (reference sequence). The V end lost 2 bases, the J end lost 8 bases, and 15 bases lay between the germline ends. In DNA, the CDR3 is TGTGCCAGCAGTTACGGGACTTGGGGGCGGGAAGCTTTCTTT. Its protein is CASSYGTWGREAFF.

There are many counts of this clonotype. The chain couples TRBV7-2 to TRBJ1-4; D is ambiguous. With 1 base removed from V and 11 bases from J, the gap between germline ends came to 8 bases. The V gene's germline CDR1 is SGHTA and CDR2 FQGNSA. The CDR3 extends over 12 amino acids. The CDR3 coding sequence is TGTGCCAGCAGCTTAGACGCGCGGAAACTGTTTTTT. Its translation: CASSLDARKLFF.

This clonotype has a handful of counts. The V and J genes are TRBV5-4 and TRBJ1-6, with D perhaps matching TRBD1 (6 bases). Trimming stripped 1 base from V and 7 bases from J, with 12 bases between. Germline CDR1 SGHNT, CDR2 YYREEE (reference sequence). The CDR3 spans 15 residues. CDR3 bases: TGTGCCAGCAGCTTGTCAGCAGGGGCGAATTCACCCCTCCACTTT. Amino acids: CASSLSAGANSPLHF.

Of note for this clonotype: One end of the junction does not line up with germline, which may come from a read error. The chain joins TRBV7-2 to TRBJ1-2; 8 nucleotides match TRBD1. Germline values: CDR1 SGHTA, CDR2 FQGNSA. This CDR3 has 13 residues. The CDR3 bases are TGTGTCAGCCAAGGACAGGGAGTATATGGCTACACCTTC. Protein product: CVSQGQGVYGYTF.

This clonotype has only a few counts. The V and J genes are TRBV19 and TRBJ1-3; unclear D gene. V lost 6 bases to trimming and J lost 2 bases, with 14 bases between them. Looked up from germline, CDR1 is LNHDA and CDR2 is SQIVND (reference sequence). CDR3 size: 15 residues. Written as DNA, the CDR3 is TGTGCCAGTAGCCCCCAAGGGTTTGCTGGAAACACCATATATTTT. Translated: CASSPQGFAGNTIYF.

This clonotype was found a few times. The rearrangement uses TRBV27 and TRBJ2-3; perhaps TRBD1 as D (5 bases). Per the germline V gene, CDR1 is MNHEY and CDR2 is SMNVEV (reference sequence). Trimming removed 7 bases at V and 4 bases at J, with 12 bases between. The CDR3 has 13 residues. This CDR3 is CASTTQGADTQYF. Written as DNA, the CDR3 is TGTGCCAGCACTACCCAAGGGGCAGATACGCAGTATTTT.

The rearrangement joins TRBV11-2 to TRBJ2-3, with TRBD1 identical over 7 bases. This CDR3 comprises 15 residues. Germline-derived CDR1 and CDR2 are SGHAT and FQNNGV. The V and J ends lost 4 bases and 2 bases, in that order; junction bases with no gene match: 6. The CDR3 bases are TGTGCCAGCAGCTACGCCGGGACAGACACAGATACGCAGTATTTT. Translation: CASSYAGTDTDTQYF.

The chain combines TRBV6-2 or TRBV6-3 with TRBJ2-3; TRBD2 matches at 14 bases. CDR1 is MNHEY, CDR2 SVGEGT, per germline. The CDR3 contains 17 residues. V was pared by 0 bases and J by 3 bases, with 2 bases of the junction left unmatched. CDR3 in DNA: TGTGCCAGCAGTTACTCCGGACTAGCGGGAGGTACAGATACGCAGTATTTT. Its protein is CASSYSGLAGGTDTQYF.

The chain is built from TRBV6-6 and TRBJ2-6, with a tentative D call TRBD2 (6 bases). The CDR3 length is 18 residues. Germline CDR1 MNHNY, CDR2 SVGAGI (reference sequence). Trimming removed 0 bases at V and 0 bases at J, with 12 bases between. The CDR3 reads CASSYSPPGASGANVLTF. The CDR3 bases are TGTGCCAGCAGTTACTCCCCCCCGGGAGCCTCTGGGGCCAACGTCCTGACTTTC.

This chain joins TRBV14 and TRBJ2-7; TRBD2 is a possible D gene (5 bases). Germline V lookup: CDR1 SGHDN, CDR2 FVKESK. The CDR3 has 16 amino acids. V was clipped by 0 bases and J by 0 bases, with 12 bases between them. The CDR3 sequence is CASSQDSWEISYEQYV. CDR3 nucleotides: TGTGCCAGCAGCCAAGATAGCTGGGAGATCTCCTACGAGCAGTACGTC.

There are a few counts of this clonotype. The chain uses TRBV6-6 and TRBJ1-1; D is unresolved. The germline CDR1 and CDR2 sequences are MNHNY and SVGAGI (reference sequence). V was shortened by 6 bases and J by 3 bases, with 14 bases between the two germline ends. The CDR3 has 14 residues. The CDR3 region is CASSYLTGYTEAFF. DNA for the CDR3: TGTGCCAGCAGCTACCTCACGGGGTACACTGAAGCTTTCTTT.

This clonotype came up a few times. The chain is built from TRBV9 and TRBJ2-6; D unresolved. The V and J ends lost 2 bases and 1 base respectively, with 13 bases between them. Germline assignment: CDR1 SGDLS and CDR2 YYNGEE. The CDR3 extends over 17 amino acids. The CDR3, as DNA: TGTGCCAGCAGCGTTGTACATCCCCCTTCTGGGGCCAACGTCCTGACTTTC. As protein: CASSVVHPPSGANVLTF. The entire variable domain, with the rest obtained from reference TRBV9 and TRBJ2-6, is as follows: DSGVTQTPKHLITATGQRVTLRCSPRSGDLSVYWYQQSLDQGLQFLIQYYNGEERAKGNILERFSAQQFPDLHSELNLSSLELGDSALYFCASSVVHPPSGANVLTFGAGSRLTVL.

The V gene is TRBV3-1, the J gene TRBJ2-1, with D perhaps matching TRBD2 (6 bases). The V and J ends lost 4 bases and 0 bases respectively, with 13 bases between them. CDR1 and CDR2 from the germline V gene are LGHDT and YNNKEL (reference sequence). The CDR3 spans 16 residues. The CDR3 DNA reads TGTGCCAGCAGCCTTGTCGGGAGCCACTCCTACAATGAGCAGTTCTTC. Protein: CASSLVGSHSYNEQFF.

J is TRBJ2-3 and V is TRBV11-2, with 8 bases that match TRBD1. CDR1 is SGHAT, CDR2 FQNNGV, per germline. The CDR3 spans 14 residues. Unmatched junction bases numbered 6, after V lost 4 bases and J lost 6 bases. CDR3 in DNA: TGTGCCAGCAGCTACTCAGGGGGCTGGGATACGCAGTATTTT. Protein: CASSYSGGWDTQYF.

This clonotype was detected a few times. The chain carries TRBV20-1 and TRBJ2-5; weak D call: TRBD2 (6 bases). The V gene lost 6 bases and the J gene lost 1 base, with 12 bases spanning the gap. This CDR3 has 13 residues. Germline V CDR1 and CDR2: DFQATT, SNEGSKA (reference sequence). The CDR3 DNA sequence: TGCAGTGCAGCCGGGACTGTCCAAGAGACCCAGTACTTC. Its translation: CSAAGTVQETQYF.

This clonotype was counted many times. V usage is TRBV7-2 and J usage is TRBJ1-4, with D unresolved. Trimming shortened V by 3 bases and J by 6 bases, and 11 bases separated the two germline ends. Germline-derived CDR1 and CDR2 are SGHTA and FQGNSA. CDR3 length equals 14 residues. This CDR3 reads CASSFSENDEKLFF. CDR3 nucleotide sequence: TGTGCCAGCAGCTTCAGTGAGAATGATGAAAAACTGTTTTTT.